The clone carrying this T cell receptor beta chain has more than one count but fewer than ten. The entry originates in a study of T cells in Graves' hyperthyroidism and ophthalmopathy. Whole-study context: Before treatment of any kind, peripheral blood was taken at initial diagnosis.

Graves' hyperthyroidism qualified as stable when ophthalmopathy did not progress within 18 months. Researchers took RNA transcripts and amplified the TCR beta CDR3 regions from them. HTBI primers were the set used in a first-round RT-PCR of the TCR CDR3. One entry per CDR3 protein results from TCRdb running MiXCR on the multiplex PCR reads. Of about 400,000 distinct CDR3 sequences listed, roughly 13% are singletons. This CDR3 contains 13 residues. The chain employs TRBV12-3 or TRBV12-4 and TRBJ2-2; D is ambiguous. The specimen was blood. This TCR came from a woman younger than 30 with Graves' hyperthyroidism. CDR3 protein: CAVQPFNTGELFF. CDR3 coding DNA: TGTGCAGTCCAGCCCTTTAACACCGGGGAGCTGTTTTTT.